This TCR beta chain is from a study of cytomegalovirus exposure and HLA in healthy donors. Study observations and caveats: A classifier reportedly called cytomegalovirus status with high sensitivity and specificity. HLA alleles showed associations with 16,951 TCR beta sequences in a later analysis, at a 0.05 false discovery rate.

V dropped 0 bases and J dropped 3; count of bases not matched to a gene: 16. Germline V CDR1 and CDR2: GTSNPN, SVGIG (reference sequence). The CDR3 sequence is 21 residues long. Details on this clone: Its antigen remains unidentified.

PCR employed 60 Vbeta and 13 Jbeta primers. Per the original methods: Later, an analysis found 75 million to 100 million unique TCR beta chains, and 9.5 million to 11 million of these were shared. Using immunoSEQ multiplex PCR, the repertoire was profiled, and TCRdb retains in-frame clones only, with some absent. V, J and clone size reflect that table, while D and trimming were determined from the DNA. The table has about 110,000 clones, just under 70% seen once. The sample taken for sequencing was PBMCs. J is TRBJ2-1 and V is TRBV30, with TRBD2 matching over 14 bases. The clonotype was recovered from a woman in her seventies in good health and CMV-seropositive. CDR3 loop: CAWSVFLRLAGGHVFYNEQFF. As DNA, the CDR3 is TGTGCCTGGAGTGTATTTTTGCGACTAGCGGGGGGGCATGTTTTCTACAATGAGCAGTTCTTC.